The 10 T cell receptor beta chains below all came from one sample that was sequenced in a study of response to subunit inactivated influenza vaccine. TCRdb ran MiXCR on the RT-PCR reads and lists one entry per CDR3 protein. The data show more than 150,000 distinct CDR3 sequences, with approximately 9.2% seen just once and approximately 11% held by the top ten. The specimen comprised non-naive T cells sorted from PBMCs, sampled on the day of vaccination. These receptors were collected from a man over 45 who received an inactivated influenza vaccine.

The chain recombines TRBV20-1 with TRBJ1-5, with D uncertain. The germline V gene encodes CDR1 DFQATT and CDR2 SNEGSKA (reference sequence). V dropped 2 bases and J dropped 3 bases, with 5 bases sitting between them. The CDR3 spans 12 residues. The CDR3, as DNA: TGCAGTGCTAGAACACCCAATCAGCCCCAGCATTTT. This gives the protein CSARTPNQPQHF.

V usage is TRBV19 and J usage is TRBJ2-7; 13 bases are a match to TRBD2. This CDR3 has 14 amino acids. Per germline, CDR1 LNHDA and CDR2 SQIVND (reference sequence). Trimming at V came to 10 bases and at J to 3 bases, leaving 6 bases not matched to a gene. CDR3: CATRRTSGSYEQYF. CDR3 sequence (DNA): TGTGCCACCCGGCGGACTAGCGGGAGCTACGAGCAGTACTTC.

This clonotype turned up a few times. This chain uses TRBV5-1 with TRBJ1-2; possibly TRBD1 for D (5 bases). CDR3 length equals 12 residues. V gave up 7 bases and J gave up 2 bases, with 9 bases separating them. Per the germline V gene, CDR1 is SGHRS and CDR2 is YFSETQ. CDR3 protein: CASGGENYGYTF. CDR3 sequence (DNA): TGCGCCAGCGGGGGGGAGAACTATGGCTACACCTTC.

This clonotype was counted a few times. CDR3 protein: CASSQEWGTVMNTEAFF. CDR3 in DNA: TGCGCCAGCAGCCAAGAGTGGGGGACGGTAATGAACACTGAAGCTTTCTTT. The chain uses TRBV4-3 and TRBJ1-1; TRBD1 is a possible D gene (5 bases). Per the germline V gene, CDR1 is LGHNA and CDR2 is YSLEER. CDR3 length: 17 amino acids. Deletions cut 0 bases from V and 0 bases from J, with 14 bases between.

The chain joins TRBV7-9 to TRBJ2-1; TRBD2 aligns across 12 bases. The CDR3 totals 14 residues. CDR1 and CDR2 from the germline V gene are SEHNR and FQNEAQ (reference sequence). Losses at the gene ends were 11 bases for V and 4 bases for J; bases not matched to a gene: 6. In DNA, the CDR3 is TGTGCCTCTAGCGGGAGGGCCATATACAATGAGCAGTTCTTC. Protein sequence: CASSGRAIYNEQFF.

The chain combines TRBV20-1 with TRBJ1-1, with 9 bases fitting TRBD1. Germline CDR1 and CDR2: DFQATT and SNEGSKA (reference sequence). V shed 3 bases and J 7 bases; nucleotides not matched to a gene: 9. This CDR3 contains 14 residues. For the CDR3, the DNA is TGCAGTGCTAGGCTCGGGACAGGGTATGGTGAAGCTTTCTTT. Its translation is CSARLGTGYGEAFF.

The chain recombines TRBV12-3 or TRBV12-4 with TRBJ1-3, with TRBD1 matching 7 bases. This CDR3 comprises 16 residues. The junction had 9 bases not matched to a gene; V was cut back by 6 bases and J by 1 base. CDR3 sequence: CASRGQPSLSGNTIYF. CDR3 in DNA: TGTGCCAGCAGGGGACAGCCTTCTCTGTCTGGAAACACCATATATTTT.

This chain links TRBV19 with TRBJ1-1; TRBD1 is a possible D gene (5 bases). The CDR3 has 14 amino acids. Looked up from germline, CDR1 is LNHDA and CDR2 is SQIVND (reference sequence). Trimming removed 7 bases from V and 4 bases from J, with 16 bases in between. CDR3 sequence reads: CASTPDRVSTEAFF. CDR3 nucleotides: TGTGCCAGTACCCCAGACAGAGTAAGCACTGAAGCTTTCTTT.

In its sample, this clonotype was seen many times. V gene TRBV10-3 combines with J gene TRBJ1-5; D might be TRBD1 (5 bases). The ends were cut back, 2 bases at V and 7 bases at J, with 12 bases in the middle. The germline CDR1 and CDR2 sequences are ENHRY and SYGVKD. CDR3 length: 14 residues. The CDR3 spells CAISEGQGGQPQHF. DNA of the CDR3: TGTGCCATCAGTGAGGGGCAGGGCGGCCAGCCCCAGCATTTT.

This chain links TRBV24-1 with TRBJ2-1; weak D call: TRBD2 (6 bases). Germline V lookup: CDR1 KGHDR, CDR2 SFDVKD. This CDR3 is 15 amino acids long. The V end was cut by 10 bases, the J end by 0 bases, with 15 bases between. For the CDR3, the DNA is TGTGCCACAAGCCCGGACGGGAGCTCCTACAATGAGCAGTTCTTC. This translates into CATSPDGSSYNEQFF.